This TCR beta chain originates from a study of a mutant IDH1 vaccine in newly diagnosed glioma. Study information: The initiation of vaccination occurred 4-6 weeks after radiotherapy alone, or with temozolomide cycles. V12 came at week 35, V13 at week 47.

Documented time point: week 35, safety follow-up. Every single dose of the vaccine, 300 ug of mutant IDH1 20-mer peptide, came with topical imiquimod. Here immunoSEQ multiplex PCR was the method, and the copy in TCRdb shows in-frame clones only, minus some. The table records about 60,000 clones, about four fifths of them present only once. Study-wide findings and caveats: The authors found pseudoprogression apparently unrelated to changes in top peripheral T cell clonotypes.

The sample holds a few counts of this clone. The antigen is unknown. The junction had 8 bases not matched to a gene; V was cut back by 9 bases and J by 2 bases. The germline gives CDR1 KGHSH, CDR2 LQKENI. CDR3 length: 14 amino acids. The rearrangement links TRBV18 to TRBJ2-7; 9 nucleotides line up with TRBD1. The starting material was PBMCs, obtained from a glioma patient whose treatment included an IDH1 peptide vaccine. This sequence originates from a middle-aged man with glioma. The CDR3 loop reads CASLPGQGPYEQYF. Here the CDR3 DNA reads TGTGCCAGTCTACCGGGACAGGGTCCCTACGAGCAGTACTTC.